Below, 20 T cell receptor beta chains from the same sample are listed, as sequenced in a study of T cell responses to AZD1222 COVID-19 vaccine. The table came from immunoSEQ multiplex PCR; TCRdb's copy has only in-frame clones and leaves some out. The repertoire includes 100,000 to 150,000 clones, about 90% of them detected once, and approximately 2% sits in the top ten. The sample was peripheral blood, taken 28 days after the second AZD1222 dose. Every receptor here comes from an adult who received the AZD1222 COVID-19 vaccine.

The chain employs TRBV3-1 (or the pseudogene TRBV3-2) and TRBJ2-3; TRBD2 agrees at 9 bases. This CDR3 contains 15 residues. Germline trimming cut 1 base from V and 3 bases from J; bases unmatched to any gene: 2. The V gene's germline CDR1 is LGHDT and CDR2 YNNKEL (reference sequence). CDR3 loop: CASSQGTSETDTQYF. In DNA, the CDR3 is TGTGCCAGCAGCCAAGGGACTAGCGAGACAGATACGCAGTATTTT.

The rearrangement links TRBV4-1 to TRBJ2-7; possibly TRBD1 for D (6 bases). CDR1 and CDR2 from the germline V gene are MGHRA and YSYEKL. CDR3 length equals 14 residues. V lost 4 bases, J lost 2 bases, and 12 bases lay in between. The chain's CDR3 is CASSRVRQAYEQYF. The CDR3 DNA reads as TGCGCCAGCAGCCGGGTCAGACAGGCCTACGAGCAGTACTTC.

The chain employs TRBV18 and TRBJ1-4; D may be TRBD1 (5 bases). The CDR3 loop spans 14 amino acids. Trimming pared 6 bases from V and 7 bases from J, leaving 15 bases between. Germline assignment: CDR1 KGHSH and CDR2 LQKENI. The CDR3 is CASSPREGLEKLFF. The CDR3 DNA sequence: TGTGCCAGCTCCCCCAGGGAGGGCCTTGAAAAACTGTTTTTT. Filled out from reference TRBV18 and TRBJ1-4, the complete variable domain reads NAGVMQNPRHLVRRRGQEARLRCSPMKGHSHVYWYRQLPEEGLKFMVYLQKENIIDESGMPKERFSAEFPKEGPSILRIQQVVRGDSAAYFCASSPREGLEKLFFGSGTQLSVL.

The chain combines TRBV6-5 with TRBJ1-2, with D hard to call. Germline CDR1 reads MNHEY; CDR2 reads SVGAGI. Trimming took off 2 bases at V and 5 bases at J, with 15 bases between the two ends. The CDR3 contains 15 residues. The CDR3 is CASSYGSMHDYGYTF. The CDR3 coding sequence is TGTGCCAGCAGTTACGGGTCGATGCATGATTATGGCTACACCTTC.

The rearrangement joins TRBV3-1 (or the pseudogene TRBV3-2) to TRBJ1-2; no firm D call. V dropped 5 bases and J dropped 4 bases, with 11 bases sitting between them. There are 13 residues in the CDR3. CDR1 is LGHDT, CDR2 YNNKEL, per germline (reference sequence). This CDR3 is CASSSAGRYGYTF. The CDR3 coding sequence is TGTGCCAGCAGCTCCGCGGGCCGCTATGGCTACACCTTC.

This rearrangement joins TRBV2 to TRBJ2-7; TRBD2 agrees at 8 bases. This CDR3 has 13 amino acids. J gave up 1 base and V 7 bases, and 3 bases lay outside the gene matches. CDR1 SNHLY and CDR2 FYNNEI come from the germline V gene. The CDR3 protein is CASNSGGSYEQYF. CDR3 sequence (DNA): TGTGCCAGCAACAGCGGGGGTTCCTACGAGCAGTACTTC. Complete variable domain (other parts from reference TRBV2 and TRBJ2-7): EPEVTQTPSHQVTQMGQEVILRCVPISNHLYFYWYRQILGQKVEFLVSFYNNEISEKSEIFDDQFSVERPDGSNFTLKIRSTKLEDSAMYFCASNSGGSYEQYFGPGTRLTVT.

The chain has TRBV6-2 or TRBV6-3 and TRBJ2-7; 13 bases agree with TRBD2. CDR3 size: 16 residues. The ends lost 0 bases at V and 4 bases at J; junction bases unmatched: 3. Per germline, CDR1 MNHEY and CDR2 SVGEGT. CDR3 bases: TGTGCCAGCAGTTACTCGGGGACTAGCGGGAATTACGAGCAGTACGTC. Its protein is CASSYSGTSGNYEQYV.

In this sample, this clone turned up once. The CDR3 nucleotides read TGTGCCAGCAGCCCAGGGCGTTCATACAATGAGCAGTTCTTC. Amino acid sequence: CASSPGRSYNEQFF. The genes are TRBV5-6 and TRBJ2-1; D is possibly TRBD1 (5 bases). The germline gives CDR1 SGHDT, CDR2 YYEEEE. This CDR3 has 14 residues. The V and J ends lost 4 bases and 4 bases respectively, with 12 bases between them. Supplemented by reference TRBV5-6 and TRBJ2-1, the full variable domain reads DAGVTQSPTHLIKTRGQQVTLRCSPKSGHDTVSWYQQALGQGPQFIFQYYEEEERQRGNFPDRFSGHQFPNYSSELNVNALLLGDSALYLCASSPGRSYNEQFFGPGTRLTVL.

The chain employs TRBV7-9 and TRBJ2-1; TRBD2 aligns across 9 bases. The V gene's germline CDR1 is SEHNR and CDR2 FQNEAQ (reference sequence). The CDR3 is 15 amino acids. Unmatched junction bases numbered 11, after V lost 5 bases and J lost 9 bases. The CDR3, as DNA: TGTGCCAGCAGCCTCCGTATAGCGGGAGATAGTGAGCAGTTCTTC. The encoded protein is CASSLRIAGDSEQFF.

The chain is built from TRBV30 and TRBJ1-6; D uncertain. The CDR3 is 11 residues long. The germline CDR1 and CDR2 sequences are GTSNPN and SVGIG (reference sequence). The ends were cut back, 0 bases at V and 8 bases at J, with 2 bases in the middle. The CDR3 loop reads CAWSVDSPLHF. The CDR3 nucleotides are TGTGCCTGGAGTGTGGATTCACCCCTCCACTTT.

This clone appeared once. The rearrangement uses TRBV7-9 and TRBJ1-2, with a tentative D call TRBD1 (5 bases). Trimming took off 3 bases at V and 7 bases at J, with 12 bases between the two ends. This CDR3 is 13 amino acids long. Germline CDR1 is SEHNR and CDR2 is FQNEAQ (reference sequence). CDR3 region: CASSLGGIRGYTF. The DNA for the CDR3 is TGTGCCAGCAGCTTGGGGGGGATACGTGGCTACACCTTC.

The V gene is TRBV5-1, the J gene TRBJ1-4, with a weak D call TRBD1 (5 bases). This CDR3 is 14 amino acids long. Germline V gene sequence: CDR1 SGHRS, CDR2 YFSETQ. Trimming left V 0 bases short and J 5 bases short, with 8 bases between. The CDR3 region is CASSLEGQNEKLFF. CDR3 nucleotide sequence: TGCGCCAGCAGCTTGGAGGGGCAGAATGAAAAACTGTTTTTT.

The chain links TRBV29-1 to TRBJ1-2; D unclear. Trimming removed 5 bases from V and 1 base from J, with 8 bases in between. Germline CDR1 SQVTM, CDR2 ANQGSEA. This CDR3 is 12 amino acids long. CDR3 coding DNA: TGCAGCGTTTTAAGCCTTAACTATGGCTACACCTTC. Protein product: CSVLSLNYGYTF.

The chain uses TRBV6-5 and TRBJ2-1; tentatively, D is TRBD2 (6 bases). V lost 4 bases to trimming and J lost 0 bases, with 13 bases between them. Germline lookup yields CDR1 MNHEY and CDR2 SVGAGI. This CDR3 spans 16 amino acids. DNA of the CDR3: TGTGCCAGCAGTTCGGGGACTCCGAGCTCCTACAATGAGCAGTTCTTC. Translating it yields CASSSGTPSSYNEQFF.

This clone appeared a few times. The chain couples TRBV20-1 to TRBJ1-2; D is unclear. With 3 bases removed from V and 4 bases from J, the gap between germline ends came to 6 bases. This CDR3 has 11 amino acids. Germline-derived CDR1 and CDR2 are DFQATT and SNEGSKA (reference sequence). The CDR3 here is CSARSVYGYTF. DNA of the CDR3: TGCAGTGCTAGGAGTGTCTATGGCTACACCTTC.

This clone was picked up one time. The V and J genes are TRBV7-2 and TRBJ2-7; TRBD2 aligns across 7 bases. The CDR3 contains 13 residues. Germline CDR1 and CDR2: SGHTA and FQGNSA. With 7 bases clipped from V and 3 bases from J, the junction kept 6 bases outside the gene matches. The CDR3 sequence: CASNPGGGYEQYV. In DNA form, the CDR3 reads TGTGCCAGCAACCCTGGGGGGGGCTACGAGCAGTACGTC.

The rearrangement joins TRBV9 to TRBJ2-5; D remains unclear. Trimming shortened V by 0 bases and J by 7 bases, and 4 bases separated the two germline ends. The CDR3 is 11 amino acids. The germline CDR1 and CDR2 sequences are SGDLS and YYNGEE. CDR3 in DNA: TGTGCCAGCAGCGTAGGTCGGACCCAGTACTTC. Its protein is CASSVGRTQYF.

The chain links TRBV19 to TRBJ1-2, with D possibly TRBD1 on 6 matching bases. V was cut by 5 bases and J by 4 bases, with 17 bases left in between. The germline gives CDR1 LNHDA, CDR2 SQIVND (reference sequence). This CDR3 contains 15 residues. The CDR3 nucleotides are TGTGCCAGTAGTCCAGGACAGATCGGTGGCTATGGCTACACCTTC. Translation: CASSPGQIGGYGYTF.

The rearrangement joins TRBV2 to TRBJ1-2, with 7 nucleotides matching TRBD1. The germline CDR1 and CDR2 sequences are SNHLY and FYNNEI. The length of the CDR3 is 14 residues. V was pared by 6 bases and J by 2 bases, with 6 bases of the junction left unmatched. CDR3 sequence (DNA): TGTGCCAGCAGCAGGGACAGTCTAAACTATGGCTACACCTTC. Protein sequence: CASSRDSLNYGYTF.

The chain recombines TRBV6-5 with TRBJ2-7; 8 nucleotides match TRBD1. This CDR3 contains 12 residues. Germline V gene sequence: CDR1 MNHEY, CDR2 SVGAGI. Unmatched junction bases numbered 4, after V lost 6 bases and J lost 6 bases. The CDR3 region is CASRDREGEQYV. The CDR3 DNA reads TGTGCCAGCAGGGACAGGGAAGGCGAGCAGTACGTC.